Each of the 28 T cell receptor beta chains below was sequenced from the same sample in a study of T cell responses to AZD1222 COVID-19 vaccine. Produced via immunoSEQ multiplex PCR; TCRdb's table is partial and in-frame only. The repertoire holds some 200,000 clones, with 90% to 95% as singletons. The input for sequencing was peripheral blood, taken 28 days after the second AZD1222 dose. All receptors come from an adult who received the AZD1222 COVID-19 vaccine.

The genes are TRBV19 and TRBJ1-3, with TRBD1 matching over 8 bases. The CDR3 covers 16 residues. Germline loops: CDR1 LNHDA, CDR2 SQIVND (reference sequence). V was clipped by 4 bases and J by 0 bases; unmatched bases: 5. Here the CDR3 reads CASSNQGADSGNTIYF. The CDR3 nucleotides read TGTGCCAGTAGTAATCAGGGGGCCGACTCTGGAAACACCATATATTTT.

This chain joins TRBV6-6 and TRBJ2-3; TRBD2 matches 9 bases. After removal of 2 bases from V and 2 bases from J, the junction contained 5 bases not matched to a gene. This CDR3 comprises 16 residues. CDR1 MNHNY and CDR2 SVGAGI come from the germline V gene (reference sequence). CDR3 sequence reads: CASSYGAGGPTDTQYF. CDR3 in DNA: TGTGCCAGCAGTTACGGGGCGGGAGGGCCCACAGATACGCAGTATTTT.

The rearrangement links TRBV21-1 to TRBJ2-7; the DNA was not used to check the table's D call, TRBD2. TRBV21-1 is assigned pseudogene status. The CDR3 is 16 residues long. CDR3 region: CASSRGLAGGYYEQYF. The CDR3 nucleotides read TGTGCCAGCAGCAGGGGACTAGCGGGAGGCTACTACGAGCAGTACTTC.

The V gene is TRBV7-8, the J gene TRBJ1-1; 9 nucleotides align to TRBD1. Germline lookup yields CDR1 SGHVS and CDR2 FQNEAQ. The V gene end was trimmed by 3 bases and the J gene end by 6 bases; junction bases not matched to a gene: 8. There are 15 residues in the CDR3. The CDR3 region is CASSFIGGQGSEAFF. The CDR3 DNA reads as TGTGCCAGCAGCTTTATAGGGGGACAGGGCTCTGAAGCTTTCTTT.

The chain couples TRBV24-1 to TRBJ2-1; a possible D gene is TRBD1 (6 bases). V was shortened by 2 bases and J by 1 base, with 17 bases between the two germline ends. There are 18 residues in the CDR3. From germline, CDR1 is KGHDR and CDR2 SFDVKD. The CDR3 loop reads CATSDSYPTGNSYNEQFF. Written as DNA, the CDR3 is TGTGCCACCAGTGATTCCTACCCCACAGGGAATTCCTACAATGAGCAGTTCTTC.

The chain is built from TRBV3-1 (or the pseudogene TRBV3-2) and TRBJ2-3; TRBD1 matches at 7 bases. This CDR3 has 15 amino acids. The V segment lost 4 bases and the J segment 3 bases; nucleotides outside the gene matches: 7. Germline V lookup: CDR1 LGHDT, CDR2 YNNKEL (reference sequence). In DNA, the CDR3 is TGTGCCAGCAGCCGGAGGACAGGTAGAACAGATACGCAGTATTTT. Encoded protein: CASSRRTGRTDTQYF.

The rearrangement joins TRBV18 to TRBJ2-7, with D possibly matching TRBD2 (6 bases). Trimming removed 3 bases from V and 6 bases from J, with 18 bases in between. The CDR3 extends over 15 amino acids. Germline CDR1 KGHSH, CDR2 LQKENI. Here the CDR3 DNA reads TGTGCCAGCTCACCCCAGGGTAGCGGAAGCGGCGAGCAGTACTTC. As protein: CASSPQGSGSGEQYF.

The gene calls are TRBV28 and TRBJ2-7; no reliable D call. The CDR3 loop spans 11 amino acids. V shed 3 bases and J shed 3 bases, with 3 bases lying between them. Germline CDR1 reads MDHEN; CDR2 reads SYDVKM. CDR3 amino acids: CASSFGYEQYF. DNA of the CDR3: TGTGCCAGCAGTTTTGGCTACGAGCAGTACTTC. The full variable domain, with the rest looked up from reference TRBV28 and TRBJ2-7, is DVKVTQSSRYLVKRTGEKVFLECVQDMDHENMFWYRQDPGLGLRLIYFSYDVKMKEKGDIPEGYSVSREKKERFSLILESASTNQTSMYLCASSFGYEQYFGPGTRLTVT.

This clone showed up just once. DNA of the CDR3: TGTGCCAGTAGCGTCACCGGGAACGACAATGAGCAGTTCTTC. This sequence encodes CASSVTGNDNEQFF. The chain is built from TRBV19 and TRBJ2-1, with D perhaps matching TRBD2 (5 bases). The germline gives CDR1 LNHDA, CDR2 SQIVND (reference sequence). CDR3 size: 14 residues. V lost 6 bases to trimming and J lost 5 bases, with 14 bases between them.

The gene calls are TRBV30 and TRBJ1-6; 9 bases map to TRBD1. CDR3 size: 19 residues. The junction had 12 bases not matched to a gene; V was cut back by 0 bases and J by 3 bases. Germline V gives CDR1 GTSNPN, CDR2 SVGIG (reference sequence). CDR3 nucleotide sequence: TGTGCCTGGAGTGTATGGGACAGGGAACCACACCGCTATAATTCACCCCTCCACTTT. Translated: CAWSVWDREPHRYNSPLHF.

This chain joins TRBV29-1 and TRBJ1-1; D remains unclear. V was shortened by 5 bases and J by 7 bases, with 17 bases between the two germline ends. Germline CDR1 and CDR2: SQVTM and ANQGSEA. The CDR3 is 13 amino acids. CDR3 residues: CSVRWGKGSEAFF. The CDR3 DNA reads as TGCAGCGTTCGGTGGGGAAAAGGAAGTGAAGCTTTCTTT.

The chain employs TRBV21-1 and TRBJ1-5; no check of the table's D call, TRBD1, against the DNA was made. TRBV21-1 is a pseudogene locus. The CDR3 is 13 residues long. CDR3 region: CASSKERDRPQHF. The CDR3 nucleotides are TGTGCCAGCAGCAAAGAGAGGGACAGGCCCCAGCATTTT.

The chain carries TRBV24-1 and TRBJ2-3, with D uncertain. Germline CDR1 KGHDR, CDR2 SFDVKD. The CDR3 runs 14 residues. V gave up 1 base and J gave up 7 bases, with 11 bases separating them. The CDR3 nucleotides are TGTGCCACCAGTGATTTACGGGTTGGAAATACGCAGTATTTT. It encodes CATSDLRVGNTQYF.

The chain uses TRBV7-9 and TRBJ1-5, with a tentative D call TRBD1 (5 bases). V lost 0 bases and J 6 bases, leaving 9 bases between the germline ends. There are 14 residues in the CDR3. The germline gives CDR1 SEHNR, CDR2 FQNEAQ (reference sequence). CDR3 sequence: CASSLAGAGQPQHF. In DNA, the CDR3 is TGTGCCAGCAGCTTAGCAGGGGCCGGTCAGCCCCAGCATTTT.

This sequence joins TRBV3-1 (or the pseudogene TRBV3-2) and TRBJ1-5; TRBD1 matches 8 bases. The CDR3 has 20 amino acids. Trimming took 0 bases from V and 6 from J; bases not matched to a gene: 19. CDR1 and CDR2 from the germline V gene are LGHDT and YNNKEL (reference sequence). The CDR3 DNA reads as TGTGCCAGCAGCCAAGATGGGTTGACAGGGGAAAATCTTAGTCGTCAGCCCCAGCATTTT. Its translation is CASSQDGLTGENLSRQPQHF.

The V call is TRBV6-5, the J call TRBJ1-3, with D hard to call. CDR3 length: 15 amino acids. Deletions cut 6 bases from V and 0 bases from J, with 12 bases between. The germline CDR1 and CDR2 sequences are MNHEY and SVGAGI. This CDR3 reads CASSQGPNSGNTIYF. The DNA of the CDR3 is TGTGCCAGCAGCCAAGGTCCAAACTCTGGAAACACCATATATTTT.

The rearrangement links TRBV9 to TRBJ2-7; 8 nucleotides agree with TRBD2. Germline V CDR1 and CDR2: SGDLS, YYNGEE. Unmatched junction bases numbered 8, after V lost 4 bases and J lost 2 bases. CDR3 size: 15 residues. This CDR3 reads CASSRGLVGTYEQYF. The CDR3, as DNA: TGTGCCAGCAGCAGGGGACTAGTAGGGACCTACGAGCAGTACTTC.

V gene TRBV30 combines with J gene TRBJ2-5; TRBD1 is a possible D gene (6 bases). The CDR3 is made up of 14 amino acids. Germline V gene data show CDR1 as GTSNPN and CDR2 as SVGIG (reference sequence). The ends were cut back, 3 bases at V and 2 bases at J, with 13 bases in the middle. This chain's CDR3 is CAWSPGQGQETQYF. The CDR3 DNA sequence: TGTGCCTGGAGCCCCGGGCAGGGGCAAGAGACCCAGTACTTC.

The chain couples TRBV7-2 to TRBJ2-5; maybe TRBD1 (6 bases). The CDR3 consists of 15 residues. CDR1 and CDR2 (germline): SGHTA, FQGNSA. V was clipped by 3 bases and J by 2 bases, with 13 bases between them. CDR3 protein: CASSFTGPGQETQYF. The CDR3 DNA sequence: TGTGCCAGCAGCTTCACAGGGCCGGGGCAAGAGACCCAGTACTTC.

As concerns this clone: The junction departs from the called germline gene at one end, perhaps through a read error. The rearrangement uses TRBV7-7 and TRBJ2-3; 9 positions agree with TRBD1. Germline V CDR1 and CDR2: SSHAT, FNYEAQ (reference sequence). The CDR3 has 15 residues. The CDR3 DNA reads as TGTGCTAGCAGCTTAGGGACAGGGCATCAAGATACGCAGTATTTT. It is translated as CASSLGTGHQDTQYF.

This chain uses TRBV28 with TRBJ2-7; 7 nucleotides agree with TRBD2. This CDR3 contains 14 residues. Germline V lookup: CDR1 MDHEN, CDR2 SYDVKM. Losses at the gene ends were 0 bases for V and 7 bases for J; bases not matched to a gene: 6. The CDR3 DNA reads TGTGCCAGCAGTTTATGGCGGGAGTGGGGGGAGCAGTACTTC. Amino acid sequence: CASSLWREWGEQYF.

The chain carries TRBV30 and TRBJ1-4; TRBD1 matches at 9 bases. J gave up 0 bases and V 3 bases, and 20 bases lay outside the gene matches. CDR1 and CDR2 (germline): GTSNPN, SVGIG (reference sequence). The CDR3 has 21 residues. CDR3 nucleotides: TGTGCCTGGAGGGTAGGTAGCCCCGGGACAGGGTATATCCCAACTAATGAAAAACTGTTTTTT. This codes for CAWRVGSPGTGYIPTNEKLFF.

The rearrangement links TRBV4-3 to TRBJ1-1, with no clear D. Germline V lookup: CDR1 LGHNA, CDR2 YSLEER. The CDR3 covers 14 residues. V lost 0 bases and J 3 bases, leaving 8 bases between the germline ends. CDR3 loop: CASSQDRWDTEAFF. The CDR3 coding sequence is TGCGCCAGCAGCCAAGACAGGTGGGACACTGAAGCTTTCTTT.

V and J are TRBV9 and TRBJ1-5; D not certain. CDR3 length: 16 residues. Germline V gene data show CDR1 as SGDLS and CDR2 as YYNGEE. V gave up 4 bases and J gave up 2 bases, with 16 bases separating them. CDR3 nucleotides: TGTGCCAGCAGCTCTGACGCGCATGTCGGCAATCAGCCCCAGCATTTT. Amino acids: CASSSDAHVGNQPQHF.

The J gene is TRBJ1-5, the V gene TRBV11-2; 8 bases fit TRBD1. Germline lookup yields CDR1 SGHAT and CDR2 FQNNGV. The CDR3 runs to 15 residues. V shed 3 bases, J shed 3 bases, and the junction held 4 bases outside the gene matches. The CDR3 nucleotides read TGTGCCAGCAGCTTGTCGGACAGGGTCAATCAGCCCCAGCATTTT. Amino acid sequence: CASSLSDRVNQPQHF.

This chain connects TRBV28 to TRBJ1-2; D unclear. Germline CDR1 is MDHEN and CDR2 is SYDVKM. The CDR3 runs 15 residues. V gave up 6 bases and J gave up 2 bases, with 16 bases separating them. CDR3: CASRESAGSNYGYTF. CDR3 nucleotides: TGTGCCAGCAGGGAGTCGGCAGGTTCGAACTATGGCTACACCTTC.

This clone was seen only once. The V gene is TRBV25-1, the J gene TRBJ2-1, with 9 bases lining up with TRBD2. Germline lookup yields CDR1 MGHDK and CDR2 SYGVNS. J lost 3 bases, V lost 3 bases, and 12 bases had no gene match. The CDR3 contains 18 residues. The CDR3 sequence is CASSEASGKAPYYNEQFF. In DNA form, the CDR3 reads TGTGCCAGCAGTGAGGCTAGCGGGAAGGCCCCCTACTACAATGAGCAGTTCTTC. Filled out from reference TRBV25-1 and TRBJ2-1, the complete variable domain reads EADIYQTPRYLVIGTGKKITLECSQTMGHDKMYWYQQDPGMELHLIHYSYGVNSTEKGDLSSESTVSRIRTEHFPLTLESARPSHTSQYLCASSEASGKAPYYNEQFFGPGTRLTVL.

This clone turned up a few times. The CDR3 bases are TGTGCCAGCGCTCCATTGGGGCACCAAGAGACCCAGTACTTC. Encoded protein: CASAPLGHQETQYF. The J gene is TRBJ2-5, the V gene TRBV3-1 (or the pseudogene TRBV3-2); D perhaps matches TRBD1 (5 bases). This CDR3 comprises 14 residues. Germline values: CDR1 LGHDT, CDR2 YNNKEL (reference sequence). V lost 8 bases and J lost 0, with 13 bases in between.